Listed below are T cell receptor beta chains from one sample, sequenced in a study of T cells expressing NK-cell markers. TCRdb reprocessed the 5' RACE reads and stores each CDR3 protein as one record, lacking DNA. In total, the table holds over 250,000 distinct CDR3 sequences. Material: blood T cells: a sorted CD56 or NKG2C T cell subset, CD4+ or CD8+ T cells, or bulk PBMC T cells (not recorded which). The receptors derive from a woman aged 18 to 75 in good health. The CDR3 runs from the conserved cysteine through the conserved F or W.

J: TRBJ1-5
V: TRBV7-2
CDR3: CASSTDRVSPQHF

J: TRBJ1-2
V: TRBV7-6
CDR3: CASSPGTNLGKNGYTF

J: TRBJ2-1
V: TRBV19
CDR3: CASSIARTAQQFF

J: TRBJ2-1
V: TRBV7-6
CDR3: CASSPGLGSYNEQFF

J: TRBJ1-1
V: TRBV28
CDR3: CASSSDRVGTEAFF

J: TRBJ2-1
V: TRBV7-8
CDR3: CASSVDRANEQFF

J: TRBJ2-1
V: TRBV19
CDR3: CASSSQQLMYNEQFF

J: TRBJ2-7
V: TRBV20-1
CDR3: CSAREGGTYEQYF

J: TRBJ1-1
V: TRBV5-1
CDR3: CASSPGRMTEAFF

J: TRBJ2-4
V: TRBV20-1
CDR3: CSVPGQGRDIQYF

J: TRBJ2-3
V: TRBV18
CDR3: CASSRGDSYTDTQYF

J: TRBJ1-1
V: TRBV29-1
CDR3: CSAATMNTEAFF

J: TRBJ1-1
V: TRBV6-5
CDR3: CASSYRGTEVTEAFF

J: TRBJ2-7
V: TRBV6-8
CDR3: CASSYPMQGERNYEQYF

J: TRBJ1-2
V: TRBV30
CDR3: CAWTRRGNYGYTF

J: TRBJ2-5
V: TRBV7-2
CDR3: CASSLARGRETQYF

J: TRBJ2-1
V: TRBV11-2
CDR3: CASSQGPTSGEQFF

J: TRBJ2-7
V: TRBV29-1
CDR3: CSVTELGVKDEQYF

J: TRBJ1-1
V: TRBV5-1
CDR3: CASSSDGNTEAFF

J: TRBJ2-6
V: TRBV12-3/TRBV12-4
CDR3: CASSFHQGRLSGANVLTF

J: TRBJ2-3
V: TRBV7-2
CDR3: CASSPQTGFADTQYF

J: TRBJ1-2
V: TRBV4-1
CDR3: CASSLHRTGWSPAGYTF

J: TRBJ1-2
V: TRBV10-2
CDR3: CASSAAVQGGYGYTF

J: TRBJ2-7
V: TRBV5-1
CDR3: CASSFDPSSTYEQYF

J: TRBJ1-6
V: TRBV4-1
CDR3: CASSQDPAQGNGYNSPLHF

J: TRBJ2-1
V: TRBV4-1
CDR3: CASSHSHDRVNEQFF

J: TRBJ2-1
V: TRBV7-2
CDR3: CASSLIRTREQFF

J: TRBJ2-5
V: TRBV25-1
CDR3: CASSGRGQETQYF

J: TRBJ2-7
V: TRBV6-5
CDR3: CASSYSGGREGYEQYF

J: TRBJ1-1
V: TRBV12-3/TRBV12-4
CDR3: CASSRLRGLNTEAFF

J: TRBJ2-2
V: TRBV2
CDR3: CASSETGLAGVVGELFF

J: TRBJ2-1
V: TRBV5-1
CDR3: CASSLSSGPTDYNEQFF

J: TRBJ2-1
V: TRBV19
CDR3: CASSIGGDSYNEQFF

J: TRBJ1-1
V: TRBV7-9
CDR3: CASSFAGTANTEAFF

J: TRBJ1-6
V: TRBV20-1
CDR3: CSARGGESPLHF

J: TRBJ2-1
V: TRBV20-1
CDR3: CSGGLAGPRPAGEQFF

J: TRBJ2-2
V: TRBV7-2
CDR3: CASSFRTGATGELFF

J: TRBJ1-2
V: TRBV29-1
CDR3: CSVEGQVNGYTF

J: TRBJ1-2
V: TRBV29-1
CDR3: CSVGQSYGYTF

J: TRBJ1-2
V: TRBV5-1
CDR3: CASSLGGESGYTF

J: TRBJ2-5
V: TRBV5-6
CDR3: CASSLPLVGLETQYF

J: TRBJ2-3
V: TRBV7-2
CDR3: CASSYYSTDTQYF

J: TRBJ2-2
V: TRBV20-1
CDR3: CSAPRGGRGGTGELFF

J: TRBJ1-1
V: TRBV20-1
CDR3: CSAPLTGNTEAFF

J: TRBJ1-2
V: TRBV19
CDR3: CASSIEGTYYGYTF

J: TRBJ2-1
V: TRBV4-3
CDR3: CASSQGGGPRDNEQFF

J: TRBJ2-5
V: TRBV11-2
CDR3: CASSPGLAGVGKSQETQYF

J: TRBJ1-4
V: TRBV28
CDR3: CASSQPTAADYEKLFF

J: TRBJ1-5
V: TRBV6-1
CDR3: CASMNDRGNQPQHF

J: TRBJ2-7
V: TRBV9
CDR3: CASSVGLAGVKRYEQYF

J: TRBJ2-7
V: TRBV12-3/TRBV12-4
CDR3: CASTLQGVPYEQYF

J: TRBJ1-2
V: TRBV5-1
CDR3: CASSPTPRVGRIGYTF

J: TRBJ2-4
V: TRBV4-3
CDR3: CASSHSNSGGMIAKNIQYF

J: TRBJ1-1
V: TRBV20-1
CDR3: CSARAPGAGTEAFF

J: TRBJ2-1
V: TRBV11-2
CDR3: CASSLWDRGGNEQFF

J: TRBJ2-3
V: TRBV5-1
CDR3: CASSSGKGADTQYF

J: TRBJ2-3
V: TRBV12-3/TRBV12-4
CDR3: CASSRVAGGTTDTQYF

J: TRBJ1-1
V: TRBV7-9
CDR3: CASSERPQNTEAFF

J: TRBJ1-2
V: TRBV7-2
CDR3: CASSIIRDRGNGYTF

J: TRBJ1-2
V: TRBV7-8
CDR3: CASSLEWGRGYTF